A single TCR beta chain is shown here with its context. This clone's antigen is unknown. There are no base qualities to consult, and no much larger clone falls within one base. The data were taken from a study of vaccination effects on CD4 cells after COVID-19 (dated by TCRdb to 2022 to 2024). For context, the study as a whole: After vaccination, three convalescent patients were sampled both early (day +14) and late (day +241, +227, +161 respectively). A total of 10 COVID-19 convalescent patients and a handful of SARS-CoV-2-naive healthy vaccine recipients were included in the full study. Across the study, the median time from the second dose to post-vaccine sampling was 72 days (range 14 to 241). SARS-CoV-2 spike-specific CD4+ TCR repertoires from before and after mRNA vaccination were compared in COVID-19 convalescent patients and in infection-naive vaccine recipients. Cultures from other donors in the study were sequenced with the Oncomine TCR Beta short-read assay on an Illumina iSeq 100.

Library preparation employed the immunoSEQ multiplex PCR assay. TCR beta CDR3 sequencing was performed on DNA from the cultured, isolated CD4+ T cells. Regarding the original processing steps: Non-productive TCR sequences were discarded, and reads were trimmed to the CDR3 region, with only CDR3s of 7 or more amino acids retained. The MANAFEST web app was used to pick out antigen-specific clonotypes by comparing their expansion in peptide wells with that in reference cultures. To count as positive, a clone had to show expansion at FDR<0.05 compared with the reference and with all other wells, an odds ratio above 5, and a frequency above 0.1% in two replicate wells. A clonotype was defined as cross-reactive if the clonotype was significantly expanded both in SARS-CoV-2 spike wells and in at least one common cold coronavirus spike condition. CDR3 similarity was assessed by Levenshtein distance with the stringdist R package, and unrooted trees were built with ape in R 3.6.1. TCRdb stores this immuneACCESS table with in-frame sequences only. Part of the clones is absent; in the studies checked, under half of the shortfall reflects unresolved V genes, and no reason is known for the rest. The V and J calls and clone size were taken over from that table, and D and trimming were inferred from the DNA. This sample has 17,000 or so clones in its table, and 76% of those were observed once. The ten most abundant clones make up approximately 20% of the sample.

The paper's findings and limits, for the study overall: In convalescent patients, the post-vaccine spike-reactive repertoire was composed mainly of new vaccine-induced clones that were largely distinct from infection-induced clones. Both infection-induced and vaccine-induced clones contracted markedly at late post-vaccination timepoints, which is consistent with waning T cell responses. Limitations of the study were the small number of convalescent patients and the absence of early post-infection timepoints.

The ViraFEST assay stimulated PBMC with viral peptide pools and then used TCR sequencing to identify antigen-specific CD4+ T cell clonotypes by expansion. After around ten days of culture, CD4+ T cells were isolated with the EasySep CD4+ T cell isolation kit. PCR-confirmed SARS-CoV-2 infection had occurred in convalescent patients between March and December 2020, before the Alpha, Beta and Delta variants emerged in the United States. Each participant got two doses of an mRNA SARS-CoV-2 vaccine, either BNT162b2 or mRNA-1273. Some 1.9 million PBMC per well were cultured with 9 to 10 ug/ml peptides in IMDM containing approximately 4.7% human AB serum, about 9.7 IU/ml IL-2 and gentamicin. On days 3 and 7, half of the culture medium was replaced with fresh IL-2-containing medium. Unless otherwise noted, each peptide stimulation condition was cultured in triplicate wells. PBMC were separated from whole blood using Ficoll-Paque Plus gradient centrifugation and were then either cryopreserved at -140C or used fresh. The overlapping peptide pools covered the spike proteins of SARS-CoV-2 as well as those of the common cold coronaviruses HCoV-NL63, HCoV-OC43 and HCoV-229E. Genomic DNA was extracted from cultured CD4+ T cells with the QIAamp micro DNA kit.

The sequencing here drew on CD4+ T cells from PBMCs cultured with SARS-CoV-2 spike peptides, taken after COVID-19 vaccination. The cell subset or site label on this specimen signifies: SARS-CoV-2 spike overlapping peptide pool stimulation. This clonotype was sampled from a human donor who had a prior SARS-CoV-2 infection.

The CDR3 here reads CASSLRTSGRSSYEQYF. The bases read TGTGCCAGCAGCTTAAGGACTAGCGGACGAAGCTCCTACGAGCAGTACTTC. The chain is made from TRBV11-3 and TRBJ2-7, and TRBD2 aligns with 10 junction nucleotides. The germline V gene yields SGHNT for CDR1 and YENEEA for CDR2. V and J are trimmed by 2 bases and 0 bases, and the gene matches miss 7 bases of the junction. Spanning cysteine to phenylalanine, the CDR3 consists of 17 amino acids. Just the 51-base CDR3 DNA is kept, in frame starting at base 1. The reference TRBV11-3 and TRBJ2-7 proteins fill in what lies around the CDR3, so the full variable domain reads EAGVVQSPRYKIIEKKQPVAFWCNPISGHNTLYWYLQNLGQGPELLIRYENEEAVDDSQLPKDRFSAERLKGVDSTLKIQPAELGDSAVYLCASSLRTSGRSSYEQYFGPGTRLTVT.